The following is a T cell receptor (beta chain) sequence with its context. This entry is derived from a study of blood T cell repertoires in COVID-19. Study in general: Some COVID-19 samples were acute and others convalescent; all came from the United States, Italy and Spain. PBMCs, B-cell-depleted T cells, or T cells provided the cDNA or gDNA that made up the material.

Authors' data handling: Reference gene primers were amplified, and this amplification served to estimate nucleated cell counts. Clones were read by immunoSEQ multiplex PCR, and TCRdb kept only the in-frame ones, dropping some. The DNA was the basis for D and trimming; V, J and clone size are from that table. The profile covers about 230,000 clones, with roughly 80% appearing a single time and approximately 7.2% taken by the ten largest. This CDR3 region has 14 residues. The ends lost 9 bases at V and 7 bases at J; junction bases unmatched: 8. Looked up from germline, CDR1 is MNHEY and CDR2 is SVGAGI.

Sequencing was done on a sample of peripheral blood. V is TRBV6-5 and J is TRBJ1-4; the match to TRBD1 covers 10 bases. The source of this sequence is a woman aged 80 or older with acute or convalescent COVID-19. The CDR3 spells CASRQGAGSEKLFF. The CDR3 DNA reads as TGTGCCAGTCGACAGGGGGCTGGTTCTGAAAAACTGTTTTTT.